One T cell receptor (beta chain) is described in this entry. This sample stems from a study of blood T cell repertoires in COVID-19. As for the study in general: Material from acute and convalescent COVID-19 was sourced from the United States, Italy and Spain.

The CDR3 runs to 17 residues. The germline gives CDR1 LGHNA, CDR2 YNFKEQ. V dropped 0 bases and J dropped 6; count of bases not matched to a gene: 10. Participants were aged about 18 to 100 years from more than 20 US areas. Per the original methods: For nucleated cells, counts were estimated from reference gene primer amplification. Clones were sequenced by immunoSEQ multiplex PCR, and TCRdb holds only the in-frame ones, with some missing. That table supplies the V and J calls and clone size; D and trimming were determined from the DNA. Among fewer than 600,000 clones, 85% to 90% were seen once, and the ten largest hold approximately 1.8%.

The rearrangement joins TRBV4-2 to TRBJ1-5; TRBD1 matches at 8 bases. This receptor was identified in a woman in her thirties or forties who had recovered from COVID-19. The sample consisted of PBMCs or T cells enriched from blood (not recorded which). CDR3 in amino acids: CASSQDLGQGKAQPQHF. Written as DNA, the CDR3 is TGTGCCAGCAGCCAAGATCTCGGACAGGGTAAGGCTCAGCCCCAGCATTTT.